This T cell receptor beta chain emerged from a study of metastatic and nonmetastatic thyroid tumors. TCRdb re-called clones from the PCR reads using MiXCR. The table includes 30,000 to 40,000 clones, approximately 20% detected once. The CDR3 extends over 13 amino acids. In germline, CDR1 is LNHDA, CDR2 SQIVND (reference sequence). A remark on this clone: Its specificity is not known. An end of the junction does not agree with germline; a read error may underlie this.

Study-wide results and limits: Significantly higher TCR beta diversity was reportedly seen in malignant thyroid tumors than benign nodules, in blood and tumor.

All patients reached thyroid surgery having received no treatment beforehand. This receptor was obtained from a female donor with papillary thyroid cancer or a benign thyroid nodule (not recorded which). Some clones in this sample may be carry-over from other donors' samples. The chain has TRBV19 and TRBJ1-1, with TRBD1 as a possible D gene (5 bases). Input material: blood. Written as DNA, the CDR3 is TGTGCCAGTAGAGCTATCCTGTCGGGACCTACCAGCTTT. This translates into CASRAILSGPTSF.